What follows are 15 T cell receptor beta chains derived from one specimen sequenced in a study of graft-versus-host responses after intestinal transplantation (dated by TCRdb to the early 2020s). The time point tag for this specimen amounts to: cells obtained before transplantation from donor or recipient. Antigens for these TCRs are unknown. The library came from the immunoSEQ multiplex PCR assay. Sourced from immuneACCESS, this table was stored by TCRdb with only in-frame sequences that have V and J called. A share of the clones is absent; for the studies checked, an unresolved V gene accounts for under half, and the remainder has no known explanation. The sample table holds tens of thousands of clones, of which approximately 95% were seen once. Around 0.49% of the sample goes to the ten largest clones. Sequencing used unstimulated CD8+ T cells sorted from spleen or lymph node cells, obtained before intestinal transplant. The receptor set was obtained from a human donor who received an intestinal transplant.

The chain links TRBV7-9 to TRBJ2-3, with TRBD1 identical over 8 bases. The CDR3 totals 15 residues. V lost 1 base to trimming and J lost 1 base; unmatched junction nucleotides: 1. Germline loops: CDR1 SEHNR, CDR2 FQNEAQ (reference sequence). CDR3 coding DNA: TGTGCCAGCAGCTTAGTGACAGGGGGCACAGATACGCAGTATTTT. This translates into CASSLVTGGTDTQYF.

This chain links TRBV7-2 with TRBJ2-1; D perhaps matches TRBD2 (6 bases). V lost 1 base, J lost 7 bases, and 8 bases lay in between. Germline CDR1 is SGHTA and CDR2 is FQGNSA. The CDR3 spans 13 residues. CDR3 DNA sequence: TGTGCCAGCAGCTTAGGTAGCGGTAATGAGCAGTTCTTC. Its protein product is CASSLGSGNEQFF.

The CDR3 spells CASRPGQMSSYEQYF. The CDR3 DNA reads as TGCGCCAGCAGGCCGGGACAGATGAGCTCCTACGAGCAGTACTTC. The chain uses TRBV5-1 and TRBJ2-7; TRBD1 matches at 7 bases. The V gene end was trimmed by 5 bases and the J gene end by 0 bases; junction bases not matched to a gene: 8. Germline lookup yields CDR1 SGHRS and CDR2 YFSETQ. This CDR3 contains 15 residues.

The V gene is TRBV19, the J gene TRBJ1-1; D ambiguous. This CDR3 is 13 amino acids long. Germline CDR1 is LNHDA and CDR2 is SQIVND (reference sequence). V lost 3 bases to trimming and J lost 0 bases, with 5 bases between them. The CDR3 here is CASSISMNTEAFF. In DNA, the CDR3 is TGTGCCAGTAGTATCTCTATGAACACTGAAGCTTTCTTT.

The chain links TRBV4-1 to TRBJ2-5; TRBD2 matches at 9 bases. Germline CDR1 MGHRA, CDR2 YSYEKL. The CDR3 runs to 18 residues. With 0 bases clipped from V and 4 bases from J, the junction kept 12 bases outside the gene matches. The CDR3 here is CASSQDPPSAGGGETQYF. Here the CDR3 DNA reads TGCGCCAGCAGCCAAGATCCCCCCTCGGCGGGAGGGGGAGAGACCCAGTACTTC.

Here the CDR3 reads CASSPLGTGVNEQFF. As DNA, the CDR3 is TGTGCCAGCAGCCCACTGGGGACAGGCGTCAATGAGCAGTTCTTC. This chain joins TRBV4-2 and TRBJ2-1, with 8 bases lining up with TRBD1. The CDR3 length is 15 residues. After removal of 4 bases from V and 6 bases from J, the junction contained 8 bases not matched to a gene. Germline loops: CDR1 LGHNA, CDR2 YNFKEQ.

The gene calls are TRBV2 and TRBJ2-5; TRBD1 is a possible D gene (5 bases). The CDR3 runs to 12 residues. Trimming took 7 bases from V and 5 from J, leaving 11 bases between them. Per the germline V gene, CDR1 is SNHLY and CDR2 is FYNNEI. CDR3 protein: CASTGISETQYF. The CDR3 DNA reads TGTGCCAGCACAGGGATTTCTGAGACCCAGTACTTC.

The chain is built from TRBV15 and TRBJ2-2; tentatively, D is TRBD2 (5 bases). V was pared by 5 bases and J by 7 bases, with 5 bases between. The V gene's germline CDR1 is LNHNV and CDR2 YYDKDF (reference sequence). CDR3 length equals 11 residues. The CDR3 sequence: CATSRDGELFF. The CDR3 DNA sequence: TGTGCCACCAGCCGGGACGGGGAGCTGTTTTTT. The whole variable domain, filled in from reference TRBV15 and TRBJ2-2, reads DAMVIQNPRYQVTQFGKPVTLSCSQTLNHNVMYWYQQKSSQAPKLLFHYYDKDFNNEADTPDNFQSRRPNTSFCFLDIRSPGLGDTAMYLCATSRDGELFFGEGSRLTVL.

The rearrangement links TRBV19 to TRBJ2-1, with D possibly TRBD2 on 6 matching bases. The CDR3 is made up of 11 amino acids. The germline CDR1 and CDR2 sequences are LNHDA and SQIVND (reference sequence). V lost 10 bases, J lost 9 bases, and 13 bases lay in between. Here the CDR3 reads CATTGATEQFF. CDR3 sequence (DNA): TGTGCCACCACGGGAGCTACTGAGCAGTTCTTC.

V and J are TRBV5-1 and TRBJ1-3; D gene ambiguous. This CDR3 has 16 amino acids. Per the germline V gene, CDR1 is SGHRS and CDR2 is YFSETQ. With 1 base removed from V and 2 bases from J, the gap between germline ends came to 13 bases. CDR3 sequence: CASSLNIDFAGNTIYF. The DNA for the CDR3 is TGCGCCAGCAGCTTGAATATAGACTTCGCTGGAAACACCATATATTTT.

This clone appeared a single time. The CDR3 is CASRSGGLSEQYF. The CDR3 DNA reads as TGTGCCAGTAGGTCGGGGGGGCTCAGCGAGCAGTACTTC. The chain has TRBV19 and TRBJ2-7; 8 nucleotides align to TRBD2. This CDR3 comprises 13 residues. J was trimmed by 6 bases and V by 6 bases; bases with no gene match: 7. CDR1 is LNHDA and CDR2 is SQIVND in the germline V gene (reference sequence).

J is TRBJ2-5 and V is TRBV5-6; TRBD2 agrees at 10 bases. CDR1 is SGHDT, CDR2 YYEEEE, per germline. Trimming cost V 1 base and J 4 bases; bases outside gene matches: 13. CDR3 length equals 18 residues. The CDR3 nucleotides are TGTGCCAGCAGCTTGCTTTCAGGTAGCGGGGGGACAGGAGAGACCCAGTACTTC. Translating it yields CASSLLSGSGGTGETQYF.

The chain employs TRBV4-1 and TRBJ1-5; no definite D call. The ends were cut back, 0 bases at V and 4 bases at J, with 7 bases in the middle. The length of the CDR3 is 14 residues. The V gene's germline CDR1 is MGHRA and CDR2 YSYEKL. The CDR3 protein is CASSQDLSNQPQHF. CDR3 coding DNA: TGCGCCAGCAGCCAAGATCTGTCGAATCAGCCCCAGCATTTT.

V usage is TRBV11-2 and J usage is TRBJ2-7, with D tentatively TRBD1 (6 bases). V lost 1 base and J lost 7, with 14 bases in between. CDR3 length equals 14 residues. Germline V gene sequence: CDR1 SGHAT, CDR2 FQNNGV. As DNA, the CDR3 is TGTGCCAGCAGCTTAGGTTCAGGGGTGGGGGAGCAGTACTTC. Translation: CASSLGSGVGEQYF.

This sequence joins TRBV4-2 and TRBJ2-2, with 9 bases identical to TRBD2. Germline V gene data show CDR1 as LGHNA and CDR2 as YNFKEQ. V lost 1 base to trimming and J lost 5 bases; unmatched junction nucleotides: 8. This CDR3 has 17 residues. CDR3 bases: TGTGCCAGCAGCCAAGCACTAGCGGGCCTAGGGACCGGGGAGCTGTTTTTT. Amino acid sequence: CASSQALAGLGTGELFF.